The T cell receptor (beta chain) described here comes from a study of OX40 agonist ivuxolimab in advanced cancers. The CDR3 loop spans 20 amino acids. CDR1 is SGHKS, CDR2 YYEKEE, per germline (reference sequence). V shed 0 bases, J shed 2 bases, and the junction held 9 bases outside the gene matches. Sequencing was performed with immunoSEQ multiplex PCR; in TCRdb, only in-frame clones are kept and a portion is missing. This repertoire shows several thousand clones, about two thirds found once; its top ten account for roughly three fifths. V and J are TRBV5-5 and TRBJ2-6; TRBD1 matches 12 bases. The TCR was taken from an adult with an advanced solid tumor such as melanoma, head and neck, liver or kidney cancer. The starting material was CD4+ or CD8+ T cells sorted from blood, obtained in a trial of the OX40 agonist ivuxolimab. The CDR3, as DNA: TGTGCCAGCAGCTTGGAAATCTCCGGGACAGGGGGCCCTGGGGCCAACGTCCTGACTTTC. It is translated as CASSLEISGTGGPGANVLTF.